The clone carrying this T cell receptor (beta chain) was counted a single time. Antigen: not known. The data derive from a study of OX40 agonist ivuxolimab in advanced cancers. Looking at the study overall: The dose-escalation cohort had hepatocellular carcinoma, melanoma, renal cell or head and neck cancer. The study, taken as a whole, reports: Expanded clones tended on average to be more numerous among CD8+ T cells than CD4+. Among the least clonally expanded were partial responders at 0.1-3.0 mg/kg.

The CDR3 extends over 16 amino acids. V trimming: 2 bases; J trimming: 1 base; junction bases outside the gene matches: 5. Germline CDR1 and CDR2: SNHLY and FYNNEI. Profiled with immunoSEQ multiplex PCR; TCRdb holds only in-frame clones, not every one. The data contain roughly 48,000 clones, more than 80% of them singletons. The chain carries TRBV2 and TRBJ2-7, with TRBD2 matching over 10 bases. The source material was CD4+ or CD8+ T cells sorted from blood, sampled in a trial of the OX40 agonist ivuxolimab. The TCR comes from an adult with an advanced solid tumor such as melanoma, head and neck, liver or kidney cancer. CDR3 loop: CASSEQTSGASYEQYF. The CDR3 DNA is TGTGCCAGCAGTGAACAAACTAGCGGGGCTTCCTACGAGCAGTACTTC.